This is a list of T cell receptor beta chains from one sample in a study of shared clonotypes between healthy human individuals. TCRdb's table, derived via immunoSEQ multiplex PCR, lists solely in-frame clones and lacks some. There are about 1.1 million clones in the sample; around 77% occur only once, and roughly 0.9% lies in the top ten. Sequencing used memory CD4+ T cells from PBMCs. The receptor set was obtained from a man younger than 35 in good health. Some clones in this sample may be carry-over from other donors' samples. The conserved cysteine and the conserved F or W are not part of the CDR3 here. Clone size appears in some rows only: once, few, many, or a class for an expanded clone.

12	TRBV28	few	TRBJ2-7	ASTKLQGAYEQY
12	TRBV6-6	many	TRBJ2-1	ASSYSQGAYEQF
12	TRBV6-5	-	TRBJ2-5	ASKPTGGGETQY
13	TRBV2	-	TRBJ1-2	ASSEMGQVNYGYT
12	TRBV5-1	-	TRBJ1-1	ASSLAQLNTEAF
13	TRBV7-3	-	TRBJ2-3	ASRGDGTGTDTQY
14	TRBV18	-	TRBJ2-2	ASSPVTSGNTGELF
10	TRBV25-1	-	TRBJ2-3	ASSGPTDTQY
8	TRBV5-3	-	TRBJ1-2	ARFSVGYT
15	TRBV10-1	-	TRBJ1-5	ASSGGRPGRWNQPQH
13	TRBV7-6	-	TRBJ2-3	ASSPGTSSTDTQY
14	TRBV4-2	-	TRBJ2-1	ASSPRTAGAYNEQF
14	TRBV13	-	TRBJ1-3	ASSLEAPTAGNTIY
13	TRBV7-2	-	TRBJ2-7	ASSLGQQGRYEQY
12	TRBV28	-	TRBJ1-3	ASENPGVGNTIY
14	TRBV10-3	-	TRBJ2-3	AISGSFAGSTDTQY
11	TRBV19	-	TRBJ2-7	ASSRQGGEEQY
10	TRBV5-4	-	TRBJ2-2	ASSLGHGELF
13	TRBV18	-	TRBJ2-4	ASSSRGGSGNIQY
13	TRBV6-1	few	TRBJ2-1	ASSEWGIRSYEQF
14	TRBV27	-	TRBJ2-7	ASSLKGTWDSYEQY
12	TRBV28	-	TRBJ2-7	ASRPVGGGYEQY
11	TRBV12-5	-	TRBJ2-5	ASGPARGETQY
13	TRBV5-6	-	TRBJ2-7	ASSFRQHLSYEQY
11	TRBV30	-	TRBJ1-5	AWSVGTGQPQH
16	TRBV27	-	TRBJ2-7	ASSLRRLAGGSSYEQY
14	TRBV10-3	-	TRBJ2-1	AIGNGQGVSYNEQF
10	TRBV10-3	-	TRBJ1-5	AISESGGPQH
15	TRBV5-4	once	TRBJ1-4	ASSLGGRTATNEKLF
14	TRBV2	-	TRBJ1-4	ASSRHRGQPGEKLF
12	TRBV5-6	-	TRBJ2-5	ASSGPGTEETQY
14	TRBV6-6	-	TRBJ2-2	AARTSGQGTTGELF
14	TRBV5-1	once	TRBJ1-2	ASSLDGRAENYGYT
10	TRBV2	-	TRBJ1-2	ASSEPTSGYT
9	TRBV11-2	-	TRBJ2-7	ASSLQREQY
13	TRBV14	-	TRBJ2-1	ASSQGLAGLGEQF
14	TRBV5-1	-	TRBJ2-7	ASSLAGGRQYYEQY
14	TRBV5-6	-	TRBJ1-5	ASSPGTGRSNQPQH
12	TRBV28	once	TRBJ2-7	ASSLHDKPYEQY